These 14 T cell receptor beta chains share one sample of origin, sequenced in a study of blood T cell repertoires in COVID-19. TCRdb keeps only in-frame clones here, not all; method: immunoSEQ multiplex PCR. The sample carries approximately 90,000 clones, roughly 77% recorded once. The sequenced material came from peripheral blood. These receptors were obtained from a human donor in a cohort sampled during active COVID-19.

CDR3 sequence: CSTGGNGNTIYF. CDR3 bases: TGCAGCACTGGAGGGAACGGAAACACCATATATTTT. The chain has TRBV29-1 and TRBJ1-3; D is ambiguous. The CDR3 has 12 residues. Trimming shortened V by 8 bases and J by 4 bases, and 12 bases separated the two germline ends. The germline CDR1 and CDR2 sequences are SQVTM and ANQGSEA.

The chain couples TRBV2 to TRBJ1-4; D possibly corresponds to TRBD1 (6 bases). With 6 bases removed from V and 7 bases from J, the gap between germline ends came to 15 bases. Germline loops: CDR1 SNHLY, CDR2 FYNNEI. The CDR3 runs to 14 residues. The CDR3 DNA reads TGTGCCAGCAGGCCCGGGGGGGCGAGTGAAAAACTGTTTTTT. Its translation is CASRPGGASEKLFF.

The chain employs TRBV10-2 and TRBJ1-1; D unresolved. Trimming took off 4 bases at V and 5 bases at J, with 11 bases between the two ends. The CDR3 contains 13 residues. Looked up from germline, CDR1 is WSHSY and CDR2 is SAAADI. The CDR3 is CASSGTSGTEAFF. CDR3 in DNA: TGCGCCAGCAGTGGGACTTCAGGTACTGAAGCTTTCTTT.

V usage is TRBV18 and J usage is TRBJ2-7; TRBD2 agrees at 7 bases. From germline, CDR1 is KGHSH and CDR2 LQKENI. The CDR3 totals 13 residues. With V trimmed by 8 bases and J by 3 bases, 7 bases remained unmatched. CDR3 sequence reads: CASASGTGYEQYF. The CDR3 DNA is TGTGCCAGCGCGAGCGGGACTGGCTACGAGCAGTACTTC.

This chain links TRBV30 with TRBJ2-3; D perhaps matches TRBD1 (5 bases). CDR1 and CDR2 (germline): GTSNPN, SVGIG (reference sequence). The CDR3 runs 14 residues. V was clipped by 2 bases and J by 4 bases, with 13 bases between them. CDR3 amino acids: CAWSPGPTPDTQYF. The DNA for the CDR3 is TGTGCCTGGAGTCCAGGGCCTACCCCAGATACGCAGTATTTT.

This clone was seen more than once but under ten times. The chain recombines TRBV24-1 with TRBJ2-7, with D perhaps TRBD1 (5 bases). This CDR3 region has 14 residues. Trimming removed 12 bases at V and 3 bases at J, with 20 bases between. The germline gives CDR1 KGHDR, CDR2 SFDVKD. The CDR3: CAPLGQLNLYEQYF. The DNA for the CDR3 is TGTGCCCCCCTCGGACAACTGAATCTCTACGAGCAGTACTTC.

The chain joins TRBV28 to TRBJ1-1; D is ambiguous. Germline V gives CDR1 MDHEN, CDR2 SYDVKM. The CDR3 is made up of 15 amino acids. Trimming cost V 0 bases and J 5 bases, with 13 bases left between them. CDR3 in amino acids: CASSLWIRRRTEAFF. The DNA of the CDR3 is TGTGCCAGCAGTTTATGGATCAGGAGGAGAACTGAAGCTTTCTTT.

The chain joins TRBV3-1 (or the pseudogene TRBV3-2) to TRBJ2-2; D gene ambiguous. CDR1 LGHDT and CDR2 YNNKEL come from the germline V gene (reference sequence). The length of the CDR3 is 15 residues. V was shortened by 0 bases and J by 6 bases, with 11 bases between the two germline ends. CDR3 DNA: TGTGCCAGCAGCCAAGACCCTTCCGGTCCCGGGGAGCTGTTTTTT. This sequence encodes CASSQDPSGPGELFF.

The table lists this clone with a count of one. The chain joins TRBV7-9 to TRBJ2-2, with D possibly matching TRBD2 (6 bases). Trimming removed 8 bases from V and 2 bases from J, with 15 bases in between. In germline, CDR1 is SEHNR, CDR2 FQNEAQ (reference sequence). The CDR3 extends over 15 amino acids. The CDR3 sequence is CASSRDLPNTGELFF. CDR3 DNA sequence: TGTGCCAGCTCCCGGGACTTACCTAACACCGGGGAGCTGTTTTTT.

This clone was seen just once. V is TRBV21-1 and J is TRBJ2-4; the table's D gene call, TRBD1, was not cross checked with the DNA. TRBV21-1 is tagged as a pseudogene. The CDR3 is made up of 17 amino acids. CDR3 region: CASSKDEGVGAKNIQYF. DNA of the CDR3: TGTGCCAGCAGCAAAGACGAGGGGGTCGGGGCCAAAAACATTCAGTACTTC.

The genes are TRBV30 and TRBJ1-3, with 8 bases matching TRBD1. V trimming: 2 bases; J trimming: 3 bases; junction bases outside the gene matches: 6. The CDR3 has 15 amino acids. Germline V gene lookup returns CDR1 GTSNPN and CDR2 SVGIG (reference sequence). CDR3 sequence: CAWSSRTGIGNTIYF. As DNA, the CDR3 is TGTGCCTGGAGTTCCCGGACAGGGATTGGAAACACCATATATTTT.

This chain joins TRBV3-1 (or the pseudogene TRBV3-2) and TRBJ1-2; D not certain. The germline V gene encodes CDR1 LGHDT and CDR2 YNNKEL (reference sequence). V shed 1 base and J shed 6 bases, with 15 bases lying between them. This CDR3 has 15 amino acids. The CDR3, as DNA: TGTGCCAGCAGCCAAGGGGTCCAGGAAGGCGATGGCTACACCTTC. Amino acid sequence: CASSQGVQEGDGYTF.

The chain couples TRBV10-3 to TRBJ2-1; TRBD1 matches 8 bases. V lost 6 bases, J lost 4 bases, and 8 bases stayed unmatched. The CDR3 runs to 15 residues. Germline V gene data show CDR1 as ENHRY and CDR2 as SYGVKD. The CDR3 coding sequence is TGTGCCATCAGGGGACAGGCAATGAGGTACAATGAGCAGTTCTTC. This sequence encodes CAIRGQAMRYNEQFF.

CDR3 DNA: TGTGCCAGCAGTGAAAGTGGGGAGGGATCCGCTCCCCTCCACTTT. The encoded protein is CASSESGEGSAPLHF. The chain uses TRBV6-1 and TRBJ1-6; D not resolved. CDR1 and CDR2 (germline): MNHNS, SASEGT. This CDR3 has 15 amino acids. Trimming pared 2 bases from V and 13 bases from J, leaving 18 bases between.